A selection of T cell receptor beta chains follows, all from one sample in a study of T cell changes during pregnancy in multiple sclerosis. The repertoire was sequenced with immunoSEQ multiplex PCR; TCRdb's copy has only in-frame clones and lacks some. The sample carries about 79,000 clones, 75% to 95% recorded once. The sample in question was CD4+ T cells from peripheral blood mononuclear cells, obtained in the second trimester of pregnancy. The receptors come from a female donor with multiple sclerosis, enrolled in a pregnancy study. Both conserved end residues are part of each CDR3. A D gene is named only where the DNA matches it firmly. Size values are once, few and many counts, or a class for expanded clones, and some rows have none.

J gene | V gene | D gene | clone size | CDR3 protein | CDR3 DNA
TRBJ2-5 | TRBV4-1 | - | once | CASSQHHQGRGQETQYF | TGCGCCAGCAGCCAACACCATCAGGGGCGGGGGCAAGAGACCCAGTACTTC
TRBJ2-7 | TRBV5-5 | TRBD2 | - | CASSTSGRNYYEQYF | TGTGCCAGCAGCACTAGCGGGAGGAATTATTACGAGCAGTACTTC
TRBJ2-7 | TRBV11-3 | TRBD1 | once | CASSGRQGANYEQYF | TGTGCCAGCAGCGGGCGACAGGGGGCGAACTACGAGCAGTACTTC
TRBJ2-1 | TRBV11-3 | TRBD1 | once | CASSLGGQVYNEQFF | TGTGCCAGCAGCTTAGGGGGACAGGTGTACAATGAGCAGTTCTTC
TRBJ2-5 | TRBV9 | - | - | CASSVGGSGTQYF | TGTGCCAGCAGCGTCGGAGGTTCTGGGACCCAGTACTTC
TRBJ2-1 | TRBV5-4 | TRBD2 | - | CASSPEAAGGASEQFF | TGTGCCAGCAGCCCGGAGGCGGCGGGAGGCGCCAGTGAGCAGTTCTTC
TRBJ1-2 | TRBV4-3 | TRBD1 | - | CASSQMGDRVDGGYTF | TGCGCCAGCAGCCAAATGGGGGACAGGGTCGATGGCGGCTACACCTTC
TRBJ2-1 | TRBV7-3 | - | once | CASSLSGASSYNEQFF | TGTGCCAGCAGCTTAAGTGGGGCCAGCTCCTACAATGAGCAGTTCTTC
TRBJ2-5 | TRBV4-1 | TRBD2 | - | CASSQLGLAKETQYF | TGCGCCAGCAGCCAATTGGGACTAGCGAAAGAGACCCAGTACTTC
TRBJ1-2 | TRBV6-5 | TRBD1 | - | CASSYQDRARDGYTF | TGTGCCAGCAGTTACCAAGACAGGGCTAGGGATGGCTACACCTTC
TRBJ2-1 | TRBV19 | TRBD2 | - | CASSIGRPGLAGTEQFF | TGTGCCAGTAGTATAGGTCGACCGGGACTAGCGGGGACTGAGCAGTTCTTC
TRBJ2-3 | TRBV5-1 | TRBD1 | - | CASSLQGASTDTQYF | TGCGCCAGCAGCTTACAGGGGGCTAGCACAGATACGCAGTATTTT
TRBJ1-2 | TRBV5-4 | - | - | CASSFAAEAGYTF | TGTGCCAGCAGCTTTGCGGCAGAGGCAGGCTACACCTTC
TRBJ2-5 | TRBV7-6 | - | - | CASSDPKRTQETQYF | TGTGCCAGCAGCGATCCTAAGAGAACGCAAGAGACCCAGTACTTC
TRBJ2-6 | TRBV7-3 | - | - | CASSSGNSGANVLTF | TGTGCCAGCAGCTCAGGCAACTCTGGGGCCAACGTCCTGACTTTC
TRBJ2-1 | TRBV19 | - | - | CASSLLPKFYNEQFF | TGTGCCAGTAGTCTTCTGCCTAAGTTCTACAATGAGCAGTTCTTC